One and the same sample provided the 26 T cell receptor beta chains below, sequenced in a study of T cell responses to AZD1222 COVID-19 vaccine. Sequenced by immunoSEQ multiplex PCR; TCRdb stores in-frame clones only, minus some. The sample has about 83,000 clones, approximately 88% seen once; the top ten hold around 4.5%. Sequenced material: peripheral blood, taken on day 0 of MenACWY control vaccination. These receptor sequences come from an adult in good health.

This clone was counted between two and nine times. V gene TRBV6-2 or TRBV6-3 combines with J gene TRBJ2-1; perhaps TRBD1 as D (5 bases). Trimming took off 4 bases at V and 6 bases at J, with 16 bases between the two ends. The CDR3 spans 15 residues. From germline, CDR1 is MNHEY and CDR2 SVGEGT. In DNA form, the CDR3 reads TGTGCCAGCAGTTCCTTGGGGCAGCAGCCCAATGAGCAGTTCTTC. Residues: CASSSLGQQPNEQFF.

The genes are TRBV30 and TRBJ1-2; no definite D call. Trimming took off 2 bases at V and 2 bases at J, with 6 bases between the two ends. Germline V lookup: CDR1 GTSNPN, CDR2 SVGIG (reference sequence). The CDR3 runs to 12 residues. CDR3 nucleotides: TGTGCCTGGAGTTCATGGAACTATGGCTACACCTTC. Its protein is CAWSSWNYGYTF.

This chain uses TRBV9 with TRBJ2-7, with 8 bases aligning to TRBD2. The CDR3 spans 16 residues. The ends lost 4 bases at V and 5 bases at J; junction bases unmatched: 14. The germline gives CDR1 SGDLS, CDR2 YYNGEE. The CDR3 loop is CASSPLTTAGANEQYF. The CDR3 DNA reads TGTGCCAGCAGCCCGCTGACCACAGCGGGAGCCAACGAGCAGTACTTC.

The chain links TRBV15 to TRBJ1-3, with TRBD1 as a possible D gene (6 bases). Trimming stripped 1 base from V and 4 bases from J, with 20 bases between. The CDR3 consists of 18 residues. CDR1 and CDR2 (germline): LNHNV, YYDKDF (reference sequence). CDR3 residues: CATSRGSVGTGTGNTIYF. The CDR3 DNA reads TGTGCCACCAGCAGAGGTAGCGTGGGGACGGGGACAGGAAACACCATATATTTT.

DNA of the CDR3: TGTGCCAGCAGCCAGGTGGAGACCCAGTACTTC. This translates into CASSQVETQYF. The rearrangement uses TRBV3-1 (or the pseudogene TRBV3-2) and TRBJ2-5; D remains ambiguous. CDR3 length equals 11 residues. Germline V gives CDR1 LGHDT, CDR2 YNNKEL (reference sequence). V lost 3 bases and J 5 bases, leaving 4 bases between the germline ends.

This chain connects TRBV14 to TRBJ2-7; D not certain. CDR1 is SGHDN, CDR2 FVKESK, per germline. V was pared by 1 base and J by 5 bases, with 15 bases between. This CDR3 comprises 15 residues. The CDR3 DNA is TGTGCCAGCAGCCAAGCACCCACGACTTGGCACGAGCAGTACTTC. This encodes CASSQAPTTWHEQYF.

V and J are TRBV3-1 (or the pseudogene TRBV3-2) and TRBJ2-1; 8 bases line up with TRBD2. V lost 4 bases to trimming and J lost 8 bases; unmatched junction nucleotides: 10. CDR1 is LGHDT and CDR2 is YNNKEL in the germline V gene (reference sequence). The CDR3 runs to 15 residues. The CDR3 sequence is CASSLFLGLADEQFF. CDR3 coding DNA: TGTGCCAGCAGCCTTTTTTTAGGACTAGCAGATGAGCAGTTCTTC.

The genes are TRBV7-2 and TRBJ2-3; 12 nucleotides align to TRBD2. V lost 7 bases and J lost 10; bases outside the gene matches: 15. CDR3 length equals 16 residues. Germline assignment: CDR1 SGHTA and CDR2 FQGNSA. CDR3 sequence reads: CASIQNPTSGRLAQYF. The CDR3, as DNA: TGTGCCAGCATCCAAAATCCGACTAGCGGGAGACTTGCGCAGTATTTT.

The chain combines TRBV2 with TRBJ2-7, with D possibly TRBD1 on 5 matching bases. Germline V gives CDR1 SNHLY, CDR2 FYNNEI. The CDR3 contains 15 residues. Trimming left V 3 bases short and J 0 bases short, with 12 bases between. The CDR3 spells CASSDGRTSSYEQYF. DNA of the CDR3: TGTGCCAGCAGTGACGGACGGACAAGCTCCTACGAGCAGTACTTC.

The chain recombines TRBV24-1 with TRBJ1-5; 10 bases align to TRBD1. V lost 3 bases, J lost 0 bases, and 13 bases stayed unmatched. Germline V CDR1 and CDR2: KGHDR, SFDVKD. The CDR3 sequence is 20 residues long. The CDR3 sequence is CATSDPLEGQGGNSNQPQHF. Here the CDR3 DNA reads TGTGCCACCAGTGATCCACTTGAAGGACAGGGGGGAAATAGCAATCAGCCCCAGCATTTT.

The J gene is TRBJ2-3, the V gene TRBV30, with D possibly TRBD1 on 6 matching bases. The CDR3 contains 11 residues. The V gene's germline CDR1 is GTSNPN and CDR2 SVGIG (reference sequence). Trimming shortened V by 5 bases and J by 7 bases, and 10 bases separated the two germline ends. As DNA, the CDR3 is TGTGCCTGGTCATGGGGGCATACGCAGTATTTT. Its translation: CAWSWGHTQYF.

V usage is TRBV6-5 and J usage is TRBJ2-3; D might be TRBD2 (6 bases). There are 14 residues in the CDR3. V lost 7 bases to trimming and J lost 3 bases, with 14 bases between them. Germline V gene sequence: CDR1 MNHEY, CDR2 SVGAGI. The CDR3 loop is CASNRGGTTDTQYF. The CDR3 DNA sequence: TGTGCCAGCAACCGGGGCGGGACGACAGATACGCAGTATTTT.

V is TRBV12-2 and J is TRBJ2-2. TRBV12-2 is labeled a pseudogene. The CDR3 runs 11 residues. This CDR3 is CASRACGELFF. The CDR3 DNA reads as TGTGCAAGTCGCGCTTGCGGGGAGCTGTTTTTT.

The CDR3 region is CASMTWRESNQPQHF. The CDR3 DNA reads as TGTGCCAGCATGACATGGCGGGAAAGCAATCAGCCCCAGCATTTT. The chain carries TRBV2 and TRBJ1-5, with no clear D. The CDR3 covers 15 residues. The V gene lost 7 bases and the J gene lost 1 base, with 14 bases spanning the gap. The germline V gene has CDR1 SNHLY and CDR2 FYNNEI.

The rearrangement uses TRBV5-5 and TRBJ1-2; D gene unclear. Trimming stripped 1 base from V and 8 bases from J, with 15 bases between. The CDR3 sequence is 14 residues long. Germline loops: CDR1 SGHKS, CDR2 YYEKEE (reference sequence). The CDR3 spells CASSLLAGSGGYTF. The CDR3 DNA sequence: TGTGCCAGCAGCTTGCTTGCGGGATCAGGAGGCTACACCTTC.

The CDR3 nucleotides read TGCAGTGCTAGTTCAGGGTACGGCTACACCTTC. Its translation is CSASSGYGYTF. The chain recombines TRBV20-1 with TRBJ1-2, with D tentatively TRBD1 (5 bases). The CDR3 consists of 11 residues. Germline values: CDR1 DFQATT, CDR2 SNEGSKA (reference sequence). Trimming took off 3 bases at V and 8 bases at J, with 10 bases between the two ends.

This chain uses TRBV5-1 with TRBJ2-6; D not resolved. The CDR3 contains 15 residues. CDR1 and CDR2 (germline): SGHRS, YFSETQ. V was pared by 0 bases and J by 4 bases, with 8 bases between. The DNA for the CDR3 is TGCGCCAGCAGCTTGGTGGTTTCGGGGGCCAACGTCCTGACTTTC. Translated, it gives CASSLVVSGANVLTF.

This chain uses TRBV28 with TRBJ1-2, with 9 bases fitting TRBD1. The germline CDR1 and CDR2 sequences are MDHEN and SYDVKM. This CDR3 is built from 17 residues. The V and J ends lost 5 bases and 1 base, in that order; junction bases with no gene match: 11. Here the CDR3 DNA reads TGTGCCAGCAGTATACTCTGGACAGGGGTTGGTAACTATGGCTACACCTTC. Translating it yields CASSILWTGVGNYGYTF.

The chain joins TRBV6-5 to TRBJ2-1; D gene uncertain. Trimming cost V 1 base and J 4 bases, with 11 bases left between them. The CDR3 runs 15 residues. Germline CDR1 MNHEY, CDR2 SVGAGI. The CDR3 DNA follows: TGTGCCAGCAGTTACTTCGCTGGGTCTTACAATGAGCAGTTCTTC. This translates into CASSYFAGSYNEQFF.

V gene TRBV29-1 combines with J gene TRBJ1-2; D might be TRBD1 (6 bases). The CDR3 sequence is 15 residues long. Trimming shortened V by 5 bases and J by 5 bases, and 21 bases separated the two germline ends. The germline V gene has CDR1 SQVTM and CDR2 ANQGSEA. The CDR3 nucleotides read TGCAGCGTTCTTGCGGGACACCTGAGGGGTTATGGCTACACCTTC. Its translation is CSVLAGHLRGYGYTF.

This clone has more than one count but fewer than ten. This specimen includes other DNA sequences encoding the same CDR3. The chain joins TRBV4-1 to TRBJ1-5; no reliable D call. V was pared by 1 base and J by 5 bases, with 3 bases between. Germline assignment: CDR1 MGHRA and CDR2 YSYEKL. CDR3 length equals 12 residues. CDR3 DNA sequence: TGCGCCAGCAGCCAAGGGGATCAGCCCCAGCATTTT. This codes for CASSQGDQPQHF.

This clone was picked up one time. The chain combines TRBV5-1 with TRBJ2-1; 12 nucleotides line up with TRBD2. In germline, CDR1 is SGHRS, CDR2 YFSETQ. The CDR3 totals 15 residues. V lost 9 bases and J lost 12; bases outside the gene matches: 16. The CDR3 nucleotides read TGCGCCACCCGCAGGTATCCTAGCGGGGGGGAGGGGCAGTTCTTC. Protein sequence: CATRRYPSGGEGQFF. Variable domain in full (rest from reference TRBV5-1 and TRBJ2-1): KAGVTQTPRYLIKTRGQQVTLSCSPISGHRSVSWYQQTPGQGLQFLFEYFSETQRNKGNFPGRFSGRQFSNSRSEMNVSTLELGDSALYLCATRRYPSGGEGQFFGPGTRLTVL.

The chain carries TRBV24-1 and TRBJ1-5; possible D gene TRBD1, 5 bases. V was trimmed by 2 bases and J by 7 bases, leaving 11 bases between them. The CDR3 has 14 residues. Germline CDR1 is KGHDR and CDR2 is SFDVKD. In DNA form, the CDR3 reads TGTGCCACCAGTGATTGGGACCATTGGCAGCCCCAGCATTTT. Its translation: CATSDWDHWQPQHF.

This clone was counted a single time. The V and J genes are TRBV3-1 (or the pseudogene TRBV3-2) and TRBJ2-6, with a weak D call TRBD1 (6 bases). CDR1 LGHDT and CDR2 YNNKEL come from the germline V gene (reference sequence). V lost 5 bases and J 0 bases, leaving 23 bases between the germline ends. The CDR3 has 20 amino acids. This CDR3 is CASSSRNPQGSLSGANVLTF. In DNA form, the CDR3 reads TGTGCCAGCAGCTCACGCAACCCACAGGGATCGCTCTCTGGGGCCAACGTCCTGACTTTC.

The rearrangement joins TRBV19 to TRBJ1-5, with 8 positions matching TRBD1. The CDR3 contains 14 residues. Looked up from germline, CDR1 is LNHDA and CDR2 is SQIVND (reference sequence). The V gene end was trimmed by 4 bases and the J gene end by 2 bases; junction bases not matched to a gene: 1. CDR3 sequence reads: CASSTTGGNQPQHF. The CDR3 region has the DNA TGTGCCAGTAGTACGACAGGGGGCAATCAGCCCCAGCATTTT.

The genes are TRBV3-1 (or the pseudogene TRBV3-2) and TRBJ2-1; D remains unclear. V lost 0 bases, J lost 7 bases, and 10 bases lay in between. In germline, CDR1 is LGHDT, CDR2 YNNKEL (reference sequence). The CDR3 is 14 residues long. CDR3 residues: CASSQEPMVNEQFF. CDR3 coding DNA: TGTGCCAGCAGCCAAGAACCGATGGTAAATGAGCAGTTCTTC.